A single sample gave rise to the 10 T cell receptor beta chains below, sequenced in a study of T cell responses to AZD1222 COVID-19 vaccine. Sequencing used immunoSEQ multiplex PCR; TCRdb keeps in-frame clones, though not all of them. The repertoire includes about 150,000 clones, about 90% of them detected once, and roughly 4.6% sits in the top ten. The source was peripheral blood, collected on day 0 of AZD1222 vaccination. The receptors shown here come from an adult in good health.

The J gene is TRBJ2-3, the V gene TRBV9; tentatively, D is TRBD2 (6 bases). The CDR3 consists of 15 residues. CDR1 SGDLS and CDR2 YYNGEE come from the germline V gene. Trimming cost V 0 bases and J 12 bases, with 20 bases left between them. The CDR3 nucleotides are TGTGCCAGCAGCGTAGCTGATGGAGGGCTTTCCTTACAGTATTTT. Its translation is CASSVADGGLSLQYF. Complete variable domain (other parts from reference TRBV9 and TRBJ2-3): DSGVTQTPKHLITATGQRVTLRCSPRSGDLSVYWYQQSLDQGLQFLIQYYNGEERAKGNILERFSAQQFPDLHSELNLSSLELGDSALYFCASSVADGGLSLQYFGPGTRLTVL.

V is TRBV5-6 and J is TRBJ1-2; the match to TRBD1 covers 7 bases. The germline CDR1 and CDR2 sequences are SGHDT and YYEEEE. The CDR3 is 18 amino acids. The V and J ends lost 6 bases and 3 bases, in that order; junction bases with no gene match: 20. CDR3 sequence: CASTQLGAGGLIYYGYTF. In DNA form, the CDR3 reads TGTGCCAGCACACAGTTGGGTGCAGGGGGGTTAATTTACTATGGCTACACCTTC.

The rearrangement uses TRBV5-1 and TRBJ2-5, with D perhaps assigned TRBD1 or TRBD2 (5 bases each). This CDR3 comprises 14 residues. V was trimmed by 4 bases and J by 9 bases, leaving 19 bases between them. CDR1 and CDR2 from the germline V gene are SGHRS and YFSETQ. The CDR3 is CASSVGRDQVSQYF. The CDR3 coding sequence is TGCGCCAGCAGCGTAGGACGGGACCAAGTGTCCCAGTACTTC.

The rearrangement links TRBV28 to TRBJ2-5; D is perhaps TRBD1 (7 bases). Germline V lookup: CDR1 MDHEN, CDR2 SYDVKM. The CDR3 totals 14 residues. The ends were cut back, 4 bases at V and 5 bases at J, with 14 bases in the middle. In DNA form, the CDR3 reads TGTGCCAGCAGTTCCTCGCAGGGGGGCGAGACCCAGTACTTC. Translating it yields CASSSSQGGETQYF.

This chain uses TRBV28 with TRBJ2-7; TRBD2 matches 16 bases. The germline CDR1 and CDR2 sequences are MDHEN and SYDVKM. Trimming took 8 bases from V and 1 from J; bases not matched to a gene: 8. The CDR3 length is 17 residues. The DNA for the CDR3 is TGTGCCAGCTGTCAGGGACTAGCGGGAGGGTCATCCTACGAGCAGTACTTC. It translates to CASCQGLAGGSSYEQYF. The variable domain in full, with the rest retrieved from reference TRBV28 and TRBJ2-7, is DVKVTQSSRYLVKRTGEKVFLECVQDMDHENMFWYRQDPGLGLRLIYFSYDVKMKEKGDIPEGYSVSREKKERFSLILESASTNQTSMYLCASCQGLAGGSSYEQYFGPGTRLTVT.

This clone was counted a single time. This CDR3 reads CASSAGTGELFF. The CDR3 region has the DNA TGTGCCAGCAGCGCCGGTACCGGGGAGCTGTTTTTT. The chain has TRBV7-2 and TRBJ2-2; D unclear. Trimming left V 5 bases short and J 5 bases short, with 6 bases between. Germline V gene sequence: CDR1 SGHTA, CDR2 FQGNSA. The CDR3 is 12 amino acids.

In nucleotides, the CDR3 is TGTGCCAGCAGGTCCATGAACACTGAAGCTTTCTTT. Translating gives CASRSMNTEAFF. This chain connects TRBV27 to TRBJ1-1; D is uncertain. Germline assignment: CDR1 MNHEY and CDR2 SMNVEV (reference sequence). CDR3 length: 12 amino acids. V lost 6 bases to trimming and J lost 0 bases, with 5 bases between them.

The chain has TRBV28 and TRBJ1-2; 8 bases are a match to TRBD1. The J segment lost 10 bases and the V segment lost 6 bases, leaving 4 bases of the junction unmatched. The CDR3 sequence is 11 residues long. Germline loops: CDR1 MDHEN, CDR2 SYDVKM. The CDR3 DNA reads as TGTGCCAGCAGGGACAGGGAGAACTACACCTTC. It codes for CASRDRENYTF.

The chain links TRBV28 to TRBJ2-1; weak D call: TRBD1 (5 bases). The V end lost 2 bases, the J end lost 6 bases, and 11 bases lay between the germline ends. The CDR3 sequence is 14 residues long. Germline values: CDR1 MDHEN, CDR2 SYDVKM. The CDR3 coding sequence is TGTGCCAGCAGTTTAAGACAGCTGGGCAATGAGCAGTTCTTC. Its protein is CASSLRQLGNEQFF.

As DNA, the CDR3 is TGTGCCAGCAGTTTAAAGGGTTGGGAGACCCAGTACTTC. Residues: CASSLKGWETQYF. The V and J genes are TRBV12-3 or TRBV12-4 and TRBJ2-5; the D is unclear. The ends were cut back, 2 bases at V and 5 bases at J, with 9 bases in the middle. The CDR3 sequence is 13 residues long.